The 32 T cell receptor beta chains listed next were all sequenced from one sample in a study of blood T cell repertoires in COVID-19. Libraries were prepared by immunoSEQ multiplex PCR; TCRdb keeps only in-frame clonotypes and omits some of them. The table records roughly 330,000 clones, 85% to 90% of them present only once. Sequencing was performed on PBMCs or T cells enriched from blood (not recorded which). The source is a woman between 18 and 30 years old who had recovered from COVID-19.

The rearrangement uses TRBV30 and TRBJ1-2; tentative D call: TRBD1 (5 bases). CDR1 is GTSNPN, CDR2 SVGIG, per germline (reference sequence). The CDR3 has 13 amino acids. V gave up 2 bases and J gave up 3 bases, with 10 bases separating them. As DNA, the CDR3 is TGTGCCTGGAGTACCGACAGCTACTATGGCTACACCTTC. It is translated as CAWSTDSYYGYTF.

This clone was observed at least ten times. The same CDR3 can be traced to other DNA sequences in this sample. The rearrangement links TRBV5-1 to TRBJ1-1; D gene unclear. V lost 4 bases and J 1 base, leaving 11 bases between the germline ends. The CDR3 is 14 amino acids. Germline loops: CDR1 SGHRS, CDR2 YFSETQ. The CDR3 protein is CASSRTGENTEAFF. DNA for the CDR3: TGCGCCAGCAGCCGGACGGGAGAGAACACTGAAGCTTTCTTT.

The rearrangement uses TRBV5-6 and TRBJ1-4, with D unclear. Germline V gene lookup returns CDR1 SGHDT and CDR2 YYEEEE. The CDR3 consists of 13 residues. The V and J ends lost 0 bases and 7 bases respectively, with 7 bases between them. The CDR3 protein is CASSLGQVEKLFF. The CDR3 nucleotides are TGTGCCAGCAGCTTGGGGCAGGTTGAAAAACTGTTTTTT. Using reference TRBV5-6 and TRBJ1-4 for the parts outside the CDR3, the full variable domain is DAGVTQSPTHLIKTRGQQVTLRCSPKSGHDTVSWYQQALGQGPQFIFQYYEEEERQRGNFPDRFSGHQFPNYSSELNVNALLLGDSALYLCASSLGQVEKLFFGSGTQLSVL.

CDR3 loop: CASSATGQPQHF. In DNA form, the CDR3 reads TGTGCCAGCAGTGCTACAGGTCAGCCCCAGCATTTT. The V call is TRBV27, the J call TRBJ1-5, with D possibly TRBD1 on 5 matching bases. CDR1 and CDR2 (germline): MNHEY, SMNVEV (reference sequence). V dropped 5 bases and J dropped 6 bases, with 8 bases sitting between them. CDR3 length equals 12 residues.

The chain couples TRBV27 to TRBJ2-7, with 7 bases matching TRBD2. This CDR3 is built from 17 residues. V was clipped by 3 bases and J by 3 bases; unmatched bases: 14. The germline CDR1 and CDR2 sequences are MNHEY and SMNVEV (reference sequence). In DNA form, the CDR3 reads TGTGCCAGCAGTTTCTTACCACCCGGGACTACGGTCTACGAGCAGTACTTC. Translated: CASSFLPPGTTVYEQYF.

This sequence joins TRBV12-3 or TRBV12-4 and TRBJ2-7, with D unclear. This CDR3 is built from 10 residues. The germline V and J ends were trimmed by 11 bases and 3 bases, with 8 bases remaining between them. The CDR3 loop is CAPELYEQYF. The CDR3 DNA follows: TGTGCCCCCGAGCTCTACGAGCAGTACTTC.

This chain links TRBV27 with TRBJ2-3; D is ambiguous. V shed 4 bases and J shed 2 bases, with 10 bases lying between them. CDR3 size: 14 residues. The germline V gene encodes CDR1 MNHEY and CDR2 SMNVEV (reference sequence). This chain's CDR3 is CASSSYPLTDTQYF. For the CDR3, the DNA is TGTGCCAGCAGTTCTTACCCACTCACAGATACGCAGTATTTT.

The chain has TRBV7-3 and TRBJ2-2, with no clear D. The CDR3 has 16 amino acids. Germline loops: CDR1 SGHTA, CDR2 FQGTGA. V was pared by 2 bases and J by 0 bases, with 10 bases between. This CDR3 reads CASSLYSSANTGELFF. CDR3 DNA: TGTGCCAGCAGCTTATATTCCAGCGCGAACACCGGGGAGCTGTTTTTT. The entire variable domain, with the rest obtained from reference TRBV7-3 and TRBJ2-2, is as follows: GAGVSQTPSNKVTEKGKYVELRCDPISGHTALYWYRQSLGQGPEFLIYFQGTGAADDSGLPNDRFFAVRPEGSVSTLKIQRTERGDSAVYLCASSLYSSANTGELFFGEGSRLTVL.

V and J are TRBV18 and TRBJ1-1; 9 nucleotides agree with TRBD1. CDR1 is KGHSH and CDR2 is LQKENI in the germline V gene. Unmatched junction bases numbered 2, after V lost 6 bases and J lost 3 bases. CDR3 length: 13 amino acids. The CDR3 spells CASSRTGDTEAFF. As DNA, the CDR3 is TGTGCCAGCTCCCGGACAGGGGACACTGAAGCTTTCTTT.

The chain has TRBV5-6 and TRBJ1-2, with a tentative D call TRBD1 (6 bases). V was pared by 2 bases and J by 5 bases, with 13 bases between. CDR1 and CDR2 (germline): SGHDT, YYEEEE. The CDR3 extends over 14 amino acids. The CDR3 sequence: CASSLEGEIYGYTF. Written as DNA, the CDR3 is TGTGCCAGCAGCTTAGAGGGGGAAATATATGGCTACACCTTC.

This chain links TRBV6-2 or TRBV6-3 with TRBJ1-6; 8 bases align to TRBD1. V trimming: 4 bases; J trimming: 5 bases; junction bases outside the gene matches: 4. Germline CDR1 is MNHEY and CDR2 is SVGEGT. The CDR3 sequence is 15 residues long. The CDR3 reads CASSWGQDHNSPLHF. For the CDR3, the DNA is TGTGCCAGCAGTTGGGGACAGGACCATAATTCACCCCTCCACTTT.

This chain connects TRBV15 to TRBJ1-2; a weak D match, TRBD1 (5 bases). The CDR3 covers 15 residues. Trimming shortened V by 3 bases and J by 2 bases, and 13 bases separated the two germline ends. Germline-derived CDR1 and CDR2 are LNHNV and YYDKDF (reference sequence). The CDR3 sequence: CATSRFGAGNYGYTF. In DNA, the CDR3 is TGTGCCACCAGCAGGTTCGGGGCGGGAAACTATGGCTACACCTTC.

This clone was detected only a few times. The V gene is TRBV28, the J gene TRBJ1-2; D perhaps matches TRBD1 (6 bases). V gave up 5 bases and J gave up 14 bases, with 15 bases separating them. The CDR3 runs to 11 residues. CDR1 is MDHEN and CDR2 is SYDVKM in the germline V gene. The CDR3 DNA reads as TGTGCCAGCAGTAGCGGGGCAGGGGATACCTTC. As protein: CASSSGAGDTF.

The CDR3 loop reads CASSLGRGLHTEAFF. CDR3 in DNA: TGCGCCAGCAGCTTGGGCAGGGGGCTTCACACTGAAGCTTTCTTT. The chain employs TRBV5-1 and TRBJ1-1; 8 positions agree with TRBD1. The CDR3 sequence is 15 residues long. The V and J ends lost 0 bases and 3 bases, in that order; junction bases with no gene match: 4. CDR1 SGHRS and CDR2 YFSETQ come from the germline V gene.

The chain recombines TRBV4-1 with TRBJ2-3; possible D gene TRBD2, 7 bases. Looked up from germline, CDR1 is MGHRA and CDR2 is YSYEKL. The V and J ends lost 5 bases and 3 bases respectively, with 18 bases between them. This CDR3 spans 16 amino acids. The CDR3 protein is CASSSPGGPRTDTQYF. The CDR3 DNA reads TGCGCCAGCAGCTCACCGGGGGGCCCGAGGACAGATACGCAGTATTTT.

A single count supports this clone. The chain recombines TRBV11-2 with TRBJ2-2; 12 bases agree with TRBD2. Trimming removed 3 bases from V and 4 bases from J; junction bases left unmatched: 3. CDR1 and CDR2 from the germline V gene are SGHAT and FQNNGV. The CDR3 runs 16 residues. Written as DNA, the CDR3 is TGTGCCAGCAGCTTCCAGACTAGCGGGGGCACCGGGGAGCTGTTTTTT. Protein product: CASSFQTSGGTGELFF.

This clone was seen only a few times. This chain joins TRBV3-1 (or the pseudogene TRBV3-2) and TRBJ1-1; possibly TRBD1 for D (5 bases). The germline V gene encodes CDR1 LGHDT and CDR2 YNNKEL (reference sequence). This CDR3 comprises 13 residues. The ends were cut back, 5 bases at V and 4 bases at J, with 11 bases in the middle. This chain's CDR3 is CASSGAVGTEAFF. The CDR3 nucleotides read TGTGCCAGCAGCGGGGCAGTGGGCACTGAAGCTTTCTTT.

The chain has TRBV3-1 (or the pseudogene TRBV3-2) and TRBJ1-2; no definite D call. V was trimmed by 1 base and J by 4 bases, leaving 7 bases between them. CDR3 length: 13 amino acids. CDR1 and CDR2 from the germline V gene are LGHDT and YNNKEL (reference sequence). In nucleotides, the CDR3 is TGTGCCAGCAGCCAAGGAGTTCTCTATGGCTACACCTTC. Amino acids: CASSQGVLYGYTF.

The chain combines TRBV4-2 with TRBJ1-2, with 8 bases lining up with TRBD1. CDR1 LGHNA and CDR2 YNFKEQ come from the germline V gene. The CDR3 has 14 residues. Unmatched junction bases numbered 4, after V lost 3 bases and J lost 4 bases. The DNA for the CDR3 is TGTGCCAGCAGCCAGGACAGGGTAAGCTATGGCTACACCTTC. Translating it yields CASSQDRVSYGYTF.

CDR3 nucleotide sequence: TGTGCCAGCAGTTTAGCTGCGGGGTTCTATGGCTACACCTTC. Translated: CASSLAAGFYGYTF. The chain recombines TRBV28 with TRBJ1-2; D is undetermined. V lost 2 bases and J 4 bases, leaving 11 bases between the germline ends. The CDR3 has 14 amino acids. Germline CDR1 reads MDHEN; CDR2 reads SYDVKM.

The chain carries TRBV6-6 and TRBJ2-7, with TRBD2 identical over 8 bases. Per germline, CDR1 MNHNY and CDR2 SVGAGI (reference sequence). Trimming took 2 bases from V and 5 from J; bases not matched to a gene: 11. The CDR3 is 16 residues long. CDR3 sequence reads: CASSYVKGGTRHEQYF. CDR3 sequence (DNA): TGTGCCAGCAGTTACGTTAAGGGCGGGACTAGGCACGAGCAGTACTTC.

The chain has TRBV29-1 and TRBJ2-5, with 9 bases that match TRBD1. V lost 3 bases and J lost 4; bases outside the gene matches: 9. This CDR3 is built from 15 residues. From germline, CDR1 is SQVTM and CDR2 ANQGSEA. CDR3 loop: CSVDYGQGRGETQYF. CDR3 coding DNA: TGCAGCGTTGATTACGGACAGGGGCGGGGAGAGACCCAGTACTTC. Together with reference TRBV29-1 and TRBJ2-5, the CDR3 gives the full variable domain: SAVISQKPSRDICQRGTSLTIQCQVDSQVTMMFWYRQQPGQSLTLIATANQGSEATYESGFVIDKFPISRPNLTFSTLTVSNMSPEDSSIYLCSVDYGQGRGETQYFGPGTRLLVL.

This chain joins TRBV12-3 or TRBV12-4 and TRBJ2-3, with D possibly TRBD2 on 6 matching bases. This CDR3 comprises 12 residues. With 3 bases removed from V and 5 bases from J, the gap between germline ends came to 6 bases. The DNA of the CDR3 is TGTGCCAGCAGTTTGGGGGGAGATACGCAGTATTTT. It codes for CASSLGGDTQYF.

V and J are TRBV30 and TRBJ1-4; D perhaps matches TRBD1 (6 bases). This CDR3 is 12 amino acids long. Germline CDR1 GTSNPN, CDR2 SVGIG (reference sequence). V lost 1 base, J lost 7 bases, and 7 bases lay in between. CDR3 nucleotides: TGTGCCTGGAGTGGAGGGGGTGAAAAACTGTTTTTT. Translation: CAWSGGGEKLFF.

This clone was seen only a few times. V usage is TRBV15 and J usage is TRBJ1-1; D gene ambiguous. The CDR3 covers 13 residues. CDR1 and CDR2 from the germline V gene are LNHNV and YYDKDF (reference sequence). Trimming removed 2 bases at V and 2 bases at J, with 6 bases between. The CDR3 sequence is CATSRPVNTEAFF. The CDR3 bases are TGTGCCACCAGCAGACCGGTCAACACTGAAGCTTTCTTT.

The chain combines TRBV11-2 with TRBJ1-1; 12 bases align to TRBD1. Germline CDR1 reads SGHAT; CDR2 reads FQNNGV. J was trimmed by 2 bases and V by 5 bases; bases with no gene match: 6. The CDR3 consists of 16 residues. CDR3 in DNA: TGTGCCAGCAGCCCTGGGACAGGGGGCCTAAACACTGAAGCTTTCTTT. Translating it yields CASSPGTGGLNTEAFF. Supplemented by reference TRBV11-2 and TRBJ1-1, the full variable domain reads EAGVAQSPRYKIIEKRQSVAFWCNPISGHATLYWYQQILGQGPKLLIQFQNNGVVDDSQLPKDRFSAERLKGVDSTLKIQPAKLEDSAVYLCASSPGTGGLNTEAFFGQGTRLTVV.

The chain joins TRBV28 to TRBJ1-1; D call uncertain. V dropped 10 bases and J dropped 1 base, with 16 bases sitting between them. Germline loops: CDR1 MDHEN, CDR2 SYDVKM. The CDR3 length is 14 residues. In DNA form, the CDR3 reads TGTGCCACCCTCACCTTTCCGCGGAACACTGAAGCTTTCTTT. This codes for CATLTFPRNTEAFF. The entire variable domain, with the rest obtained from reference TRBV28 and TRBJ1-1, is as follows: DVKVTQSSRYLVKRTGEKVFLECVQDMDHENMFWYRQDPGLGLRLIYFSYDVKMKEKGDIPEGYSVSREKKERFSLILESASTNQTSMYLCATLTFPRNTEAFFGQGTRLTVV.

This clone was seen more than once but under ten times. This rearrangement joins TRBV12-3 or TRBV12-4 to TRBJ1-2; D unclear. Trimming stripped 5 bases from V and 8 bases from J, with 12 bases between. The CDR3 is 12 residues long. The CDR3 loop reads CASSPGLVGYTF. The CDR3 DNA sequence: TGTGCCAGCAGTCCGGGTCTGGTGGGCTACACCTTC.

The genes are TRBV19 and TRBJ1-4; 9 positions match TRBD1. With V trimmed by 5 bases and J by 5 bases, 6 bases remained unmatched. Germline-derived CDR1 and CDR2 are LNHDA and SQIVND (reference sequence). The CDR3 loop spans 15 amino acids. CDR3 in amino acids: CASSGTGIGNEKLFF. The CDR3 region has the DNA TGTGCCAGTAGTGGGACAGGGATAGGGAATGAAAAACTGTTTTTT.

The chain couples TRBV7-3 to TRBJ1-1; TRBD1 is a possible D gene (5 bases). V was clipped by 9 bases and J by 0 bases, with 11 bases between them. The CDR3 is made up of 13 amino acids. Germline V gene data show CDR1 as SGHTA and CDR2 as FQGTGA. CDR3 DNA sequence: TGTGCCAGAAAGGGGCAGTTGAACACTGAAGCTTTCTTT. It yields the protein CARKGQLNTEAFF. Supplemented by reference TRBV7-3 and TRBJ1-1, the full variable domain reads GAGVSQTPSNKVTEKGKYVELRCDPISGHTALYWYRQSLGQGPEFLIYFQGTGAADDSGLPNDRFFAVRPEGSVSTLKIQRTERGDSAVYLCARKGQLNTEAFFGQGTRLTVV.

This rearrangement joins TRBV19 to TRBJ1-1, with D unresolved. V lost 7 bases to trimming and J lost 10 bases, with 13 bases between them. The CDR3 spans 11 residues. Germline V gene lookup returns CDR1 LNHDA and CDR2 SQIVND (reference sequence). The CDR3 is CASKWASGAFF. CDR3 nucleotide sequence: TGTGCCAGTAAATGGGCTTCTGGAGCTTTCTTT.

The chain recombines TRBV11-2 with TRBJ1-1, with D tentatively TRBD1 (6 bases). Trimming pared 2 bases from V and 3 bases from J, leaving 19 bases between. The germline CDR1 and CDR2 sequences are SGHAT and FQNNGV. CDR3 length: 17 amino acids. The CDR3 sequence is CASSLMGAPRKDTEAFF. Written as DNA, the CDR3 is TGTGCCAGCAGCTTAATGGGGGCGCCCAGGAAGGACACTGAAGCTTTCTTT.